Presented here are 31 T cell receptor delta chains from one specimen sequenced in a study of delta chains in infants with herpesvirus infections. Reverse transcription of PBMC RNA used primers specific for the gamma and delta chains. TCRdb redid clone calling on the RT-PCR reads using CATT. The table has about a thousand delta-chain clones, 27% seen once; the top ten hold roughly an eighth. Sequences were derived from peripheral blood, sampled at time point 2 of longitudinal follow-up. These receptors were obtained from a human donor who was a Ugandan infant, either HIV-exposed or HIV-unexposed (not recorded which).

This clone showed up just a few times. V usage is TRDV1 and J usage is TRDJ2, with 7 bases lining up with TRDD3. The germline V gene encodes CDR1 TSWWSYY and CDR2 QGS. The trim removed 1 base at V and 6 bases at J, leaving 26 bases unmatched. This CDR3 has 22 residues. The CDR3 sequence: CALGEPPAVRFGGLIEAAQLFF. The CDR3 nucleotides read TGTGCTCTTGGGGAACCCCCGGCCGTACGGTTCGGGGGATTAATTGAGGCAGCACAACTCTTCTTT.

Comment on this clone: A much larger clone differs from this one at a single base, so this may be a read error. This chain connects TRDV1 to TRDJ1; D is possibly TRDD2 (6 bases). Trimming removed 2 bases from V and 0 bases from J, with 25 bases in between. The CDR3 consists of 20 residues. Germline V CDR1 and CDR2: TSWWSYY, QGS. DNA for the CDR3: TGTGCTCTTGGGGAATTTCCTAATCGACCTTATCCACCACACACCGATAAACTCATCTTT. This encodes CALGEFPNRPYPPHTDKLIF.

Relative to its sample, this clone is large. V and J are TRDV1 and TRDJ1; no firm D call. The CDR3 is 17 residues long. Germline CDR1 is TSWWSYY and CDR2 is QGS. V lost 0 bases and J lost 0, with 14 bases in between. The CDR3 region has the DNA TGTGCTCTTGGGGAACTCAGAGGTTGGCGGGACACCGATAAACTCATCTTT. Residues: CALGELRGWRDTDKLIF.

On this clone itself: The limits of the CDR3 on the DNA are not certain, so only TCRdb's listed CDR3 is given. Additional DNA sequences in this sample encode the identical CDR3. The chain links TRAV29/DV5 to TRDJ1; the DNA was not used to check the table's D call, TRDD3. The CDR3 contains 20 residues when both ends are counted. Germline lookup yields CDR1 NSMFDY and CDR2 ISSIKDK. Here the CDR3 reads CSVLLCSKRGWGTPTDKLIF.

A remark on this clone: This may arise from a read error, as a much more abundant clone is one base away. The chain recombines TRDV1 with TRDJ1, with D hard to call. The CDR3 is 19 amino acids. Germline V gene lookup returns CDR1 TSWWSYY and CDR2 QGS. CDR3 nucleotide sequence: TGTGCTCTTGGGAAACTGCAGCTGGACGCTGTACGATCGACCGATAAACTCATCTTT. This gives the protein CALGKLQLDAVRSTDKLIF.

This clone turned up a few times. CDR3 sequence: CALTAFLPITGTIFKDKLIF. The CDR3 region has the DNA TGTGCTCTGACGGCCTTCCTCCCTATCACTGGGACGATTTTTAAAGATAAACTCATCTTT. The chain couples TRDV1 to TRDJ1; D is possibly TRDD2 (7 bases). This CDR3 spans 20 amino acids. V was cut by 9 bases and J by 5 bases, with 37 bases left in between. Germline CDR1 and CDR2: TSWWSYY and QGS.

This clone was observed a few times. The V gene is TRDV1, the J gene TRDJ1; 9 bases align to TRDD3. Germline CDR1 and CDR2: TSWWSYY and QGS. J gave up 4 bases and V 3 bases, and 24 bases lay outside the gene matches. CDR3 length equals 21 residues. This chain's CDR3 is CALGDHLPPYWGRPYNDKLIF. DNA for the CDR3: TGTGCTCTTGGGGACCACCTTCCTCCATACTGGGGGAGACCTTATAACGATAAACTCATCTTT.

Relative to its sample, this clone is medium-sized (0.01 to 0.1%). The chain couples TRDV1 to TRDJ1; D may be TRDD2 (5 bases). The CDR3 has 19 residues. Looked up from germline, CDR1 is TSWWSYY and CDR2 is QGS. The germline V and J ends were trimmed by 1 base and 2 bases, with 23 bases remaining between them. CDR3 in DNA: TGTGCTCTTGGGGAACGGCCTCCCCATAACTCCCTACCTACCGATAAACTCATCTTT. This gives the protein CALGERPPHNSLPTDKLIF.

This clone is labeled as large. This chain links TRDV3 with TRDJ1; 11 nucleotides align to TRDD3. The germline gives CDR1 TVYSNPD, CDR2 GDNSRS (reference sequence). Trimming took 2 bases from V and 3 from J; bases not matched to a gene: 11. This CDR3 spans 16 amino acids. The CDR3 DNA is TGTGCCTTTCCCCTTTCCTACTGGGGGATAGCCGATAAACTCATCTTT. Protein product: CAFPLSYWGIADKLIF.

Notes on this clone: A far more abundant clone sits one base away, making this likely a read error. The identical CDR3 is also encoded by other nucleotide sequences in the sample. The chain uses TRDV1 and TRDJ1; 12 bases fit TRDD3. Per germline, CDR1 TSWWSYY and CDR2 QGS. The CDR3 has 20 amino acids. V shed 0 bases, J shed 2 bases, and the junction held 13 bases outside the gene matches. The DNA of the CDR3 is TGTGCTCTTGGGGAACTAGAACCTCGACTGGGGGATACCGCAACCGATAAACTCATCTTT. It encodes CALGELEPRLGDTATDKLIF.

In the case of this clone: This is likely an artifact of a read error, given a far larger clone one base away. This rearrangement joins TRDV2 to TRDJ3; 8 nucleotides line up with TRDD3. This CDR3 spans 18 amino acids. Germline V lookup: CDR1 GEAIGNYY, CDR2 EKD. The CDR3 here is CARDTAGGYSWDTRQMFF. For the CDR3, the DNA is TGTGCCCGTGACACCGCCGGGGGATACTCCTGGGACACCCGACAGATGTTTTTC.

This clone qualifies as medium-sized. J is TRDJ1 and V is TRDV1; possibly TRDD2 for D (6 bases). CDR1 and CDR2 (germline): TSWWSYY, QGS. The CDR3 has 22 residues. The germline V and J ends were trimmed by 2 bases and 0 bases, with 31 bases remaining between them. The CDR3 spells CALGEFVPKGLGLSSYTDKLIF. CDR3 coding DNA: TGTGCTCTTGGGGAATTCGTTCCTAAAGGTCTGGGTCTATCGTCGTACACCGATAAACTCATCTTT.

The CDR3 loop reads CASAPSDVLGDRGDKLIF. The CDR3 DNA follows: TGTGCCTCCGCCCCCTCCGATGTACTGGGGGATAGGGGCGATAAACTCATCTTT. The chain recombines TRDV3 with TRDJ1; TRDD3 aligns across 11 bases. V was pared by 4 bases and J by 4 bases, with 20 bases of the junction left unmatched. Per the germline V gene, CDR1 is TVYSNPD and CDR2 is GDNSRS (reference sequence). The CDR3 totals 18 residues.

As to this clone: A single base is all that separates this from a far larger clone, so a read error is likely. This chain uses TRDV2 with TRDJ3; TRDD3 agrees at 8 bases. This CDR3 region has 18 residues. Germline-derived CDR1 and CDR2 are GEAIGNYY and EKD. The CDR3 region is CACDTWGMGSWDARQMFF. DNA for the CDR3: TGTGCCTGTGACACCTGGGGGATGGGCTCCTGGGACGCCCGACAGATGTTTTTC.

Concerning this clone: A far larger clone is only one base removed, so a read error is likely. This specimen includes other DNA sequences encoding the same CDR3. CDR3 loop: CALGEGLGDTGDKLIF. The CDR3 nucleotides read TGTGCTCTTGGGGAAGGGCTAGGGGATACCGGCGATAAACTCATCTTT. This chain uses TRDV1 with TRDJ1; 8 bases agree with TRDD3. J gave up 4 bases and V 2 bases, and 9 bases lay outside the gene matches. From germline, CDR1 is TSWWSYY and CDR2 QGS. CDR3 length equals 16 residues.

The chain has TRDV1 and TRDJ1; 13 nucleotides line up with TRDD3. There are 21 residues in the CDR3. V lost 2 bases to trimming and J lost 0 bases; unmatched junction nucleotides: 15. Germline V lookup: CDR1 TSWWSYY, CDR2 QGS. The CDR3, as DNA: TGTGCTCTTGGGGAAAATCTCCATACTGGGGGATACGGGCCGTACACCGATAAACTCATCTTT. Translating it yields CALGENLHTGGYGPYTDKLIF.

As for this clone: Possible read error: a much larger clone is one base away. Other DNA sequences in this sample translate to the same CDR3. The rearrangement links TRDV1 to TRDJ4; the match to TRDD3 covers 9 bases. CDR1 is TSWWSYY and CDR2 is QGS in the germline V gene. This CDR3 comprises 19 residues. The CDR3 region is CALGELVFRPGGSARPLIF. The CDR3 DNA reads TGTGCTCTTGGGGAACTAGTATTCCGTCCTGGGGGATCGGCCAGACCACTGATCTTT.

As concerns this clone: A read error is the likely source, as a far larger clone sits one nucleotide away. The chain uses TRDV2 and TRDJ3, with D possibly being TRDD3 (5 bases). The germline V gene encodes CDR1 GEAIGNYY and CDR2 EKD. The CDR3 runs to 18 residues. The V gene lost 1 base and the J gene lost 0 bases, with 12 bases spanning the gap. The DNA of the CDR3 is TGTGCCTGTGACACTGGGAGATACAGCTCCTGGGACACCCGACAGATGTTTTTC. Amino acid sequence: CACDTGRYSSWDTRQMFF.

This clone is large in the sample. Within the sample, other DNA sequences also encode this same CDR3. This sequence joins TRDV3 and TRDJ2; a possible D gene is TRDD3 (6 bases). CDR3 length: 12 amino acids. Germline V CDR1 and CDR2: TVYSNPD, GDNSRS (reference sequence). V was trimmed by 2 bases and J by 2 bases, leaving 6 bases between them. For the CDR3, the DNA is TGTGCCTTTGGGGGATTGACAGCACAACTCTTCTTT. Protein sequence: CAFGGLTAQLFF.

The chain joins TRDV2 to TRDJ1, with 10 positions matching TRDD3. CDR1 is GEAIGNYY, CDR2 EKD, per germline. V shed 4 bases, J shed 5 bases, and the junction held 6 bases outside the gene matches. The CDR3 length is 14 residues. CDR3 region: CACDWGIPYDKLIF. The CDR3 coding sequence is TGTGCCTGTGATTGGGGGATACCGTATGATAAACTCATCTTT.

The sample holds a few counts of this clone. The V and J genes are TRDV1 and TRDJ1; D might be TRDD2 or TRDD3, each matching 6 bases. Trimming removed 0 bases from V and 0 bases from J, with 23 bases in between. The CDR3 contains 20 residues. Germline V gene sequence: CDR1 TSWWSYY, CDR2 QGS. The DNA of the CDR3 is TGTGCTCTTGGGGAACTAGCTCCTACGGCTGGGGATGCGTACACCGATAAACTCATCTTT. This codes for CALGELAPTAGDAYTDKLIF.

This clone is termed medium-sized. This chain connects TRDV1 to TRDJ1; 8 bases align to TRDD3. Looked up from germline, CDR1 is TSWWSYY and CDR2 is QGS. Germline trimming cut 5 bases from V and 1 base from J; bases unmatched to any gene: 21. The CDR3 sequence is 20 residues long. The DNA for the CDR3 is TGTGCTCTTGGGATCGAAGGTAGCTCCTTCTTACTGGGGGTCACCGATAAACTCATCTTT. Translating gives CALGIEGSSFLLGVTDKLIF.

The V call is TRDV1, the J call TRDJ1; 11 nucleotides align to TRDD3. The CDR3 contains 19 residues. V was clipped by 3 bases and J by 3 bases; unmatched bases: 15. Germline V gene lookup returns CDR1 TSWWSYY and CDR2 QGS. DNA for the CDR3: TGTGCTCTTGGGGAGGGTCTACGACTGGGGGATAGGACGGCCGATAAACTCATCTTT. Translated: CALGEGLRLGDRTADKLIF.

This clone is deemed large. The V gene is TRDV1, the J gene TRDJ1; 10 bases match TRDD3. CDR1 is TSWWSYY and CDR2 is QGS in the germline V gene. The length of the CDR3 is 24 residues. V lost 0 bases, J lost 3 bases, and 28 bases stayed unmatched. In nucleotides, the CDR3 is TGTGCTCTTGGGGAACTTAAAGGATCGCCTGCGAGGGGGATACGCTTTAGGTGCCCCGATAAACTCATCTTT. The encoded protein is CALGELKGSPARGIRFRCPDKLIF.

Sample share makes this clone medium-sized. J is TRDJ1 and V is TRDV2; 7 bases are shared with TRDD3. Germline CDR1 reads GEAIGNYY; CDR2 reads EKD. V lost 5 bases, J lost 0 bases, and 14 bases stayed unmatched. CDR3 size: 17 residues. For the CDR3, the DNA is TGTGCCTGTGCCCCTTTGCGCTGGGGGCTATACACCGATAAACTCATCTTT. Translating gives CACAPLRWGLYTDKLIF.

The chain employs TRDV1 and TRDJ1; TRDD3 matches 13 bases. After removal of 0 bases from V and 9 bases from J, the junction contained 43 bases not matched to a gene. The CDR3 is made up of 28 amino acids. CDR1 is TSWWSYY, CDR2 QGS, per germline. CDR3 sequence reads: CALGELDGPIAAARSQTGGYARGLELIF. In DNA, the CDR3 is TGTGCTCTTGGGGAACTTGATGGCCCGATCGCGGCCGCCAGGTCGCAAACTGGGGGATACGCTCGGGGGTTAGAACTCATCTTT.

As concerns this clone: With a much larger clone just one base away, this may be a read error. The J gene is TRDJ1, the V gene TRDV1; TRDD3 matches at 10 bases. The trim removed 1 base at V and 12 bases at J, leaving 26 bases unmatched. The germline V gene encodes CDR1 TSWWSYY and CDR2 QGS. The CDR3 is 20 residues long. CDR3 nucleotide sequence: TGTGCTCTTGGGGAACCCCCACTCTACGGGGGATACGCGAATCCCTCTAGGTTCATCTTT. This encodes CALGEPPLYGGYANPSRFIF.

This clone is judged medium-sized. The DNA for the CDR3 is TGTGCTCTTGGGGAACTGGAGTGGGGATACTCCGATAAACTCATCTTT. Its protein is CALGELEWGYSDKLIF. V usage is TRDV1 and J usage is TRDJ1; 8 nucleotides match TRDD3. The CDR3 sequence is 16 residues long. Germline lookup yields CDR1 TSWWSYY and CDR2 QGS. Trimming cost V 0 bases and J 3 bases; bases outside gene matches: 6.

By frequency in the sample, this clone is large. The gene calls are TRDV1 and TRDJ1, with TRDD3 identical over 12 bases. With V trimmed by 4 bases and J by 1 base, 19 bases remained unmatched. Germline V gene data show CDR1 as TSWWSYY and CDR2 as QGS. The CDR3 runs 21 residues. This CDR3 reads CALGARGIPSTGGYSTDKLIF. For the CDR3, the DNA is TGTGCTCTTGGGGCCCGCGGGATCCCCAGTACTGGGGGATACTCCACCGATAAACTCATCTTT.

The chain employs TRAV38-2/DV8 and TRDJ1, with 8 positions matching TRDD3. The CDR3 sequence is 21 residues long. The V and J ends lost 2 bases and 0 bases, in that order; junction bases with no gene match: 21. Germline assignment: CDR1 TSESDYY and CDR2 QEAYKQQN. CDR3 protein: CAYRSRPTGWGMWSYTDKLIF. The CDR3 DNA sequence: TGTGCTTATAGGAGTCGACCTACGGGTTGGGGGATGTGGAGTTACACCGATAAACTCATCTTT.

Note on this clone: A much larger clone is a single base away; this may be a read error. The rearrangement links TRDV1 to TRDJ1; TRDD3 matches at 13 bases. V lost 6 bases, J lost 0 bases, and 13 bases stayed unmatched. The CDR3 extends over 19 amino acids. CDR1 and CDR2 (germline): TSWWSYY, QGS. The CDR3 coding sequence is TGTGCTCTTGGATTACGTTTGACTGGGGGATACGGCTACACCGATAAACTCATCTTT. This codes for CALGLRLTGGYGYTDKLIF.